One and the same sample provided the 29 T cell receptor beta chains below, sequenced in a study of beta chain features in type 1 diabetes. Study findings and constraints: Moderate yet significant TCRB CDR3 shortening was seen in Type 1 diabetes patients in all four CD4+ subsets.

For these TCRs, the target antigens are not known. Investigators reverse transcribed all isolated RNA, so they sequenced expressed TCRB transcripts. Here immunoSEQ multiplex PCR was the method, and the copy in TCRdb shows in-frame clones only, minus some. The table shows roughly 100,000 clones, with approximately 30% occurring only once. Specimen: central memory CD4+ T cells from blood. These TCRs come from a woman aged 18 to 35 with type 1 diabetes.

Only a few counts were recorded for this clone. The chain recombines TRBV30 with TRBJ1-5; D is ambiguous. The CDR3 is 10 residues long. The V end was cut by 8 bases, the J end by 7 bases, with 9 bases between. Germline CDR1 reads GTSNPN; CDR2 reads SVGIG (reference sequence). The chain's CDR3 is CAGARQPQHF. The CDR3 DNA reads TGTGCCGGAGCCCGGCAGCCCCAGCATTTT. Drawing the rest from reference TRBV30 and TRBJ1-5, the complete variable domain is SQTIHQWPATLVQPVGSPLSLECTVEGTSNPNLYWYRQAAGRGLQLLFYSVGIGQISSEVPQNLSASRPQDRQFILSSKKLLLSDSGFYLCAGARQPQHFGDGTRLSIL.

This clone has more than one count but fewer than ten. Distinct nucleotide sequences in the sample also encode this CDR3. The CDR3 DNA reads as TGTGCCAGCAGCTTTGACAGGGGACGGGAGCAGTACGTC. Translating gives CASSFDRGREQYV. The rearrangement uses TRBV7-2 and TRBJ2-7; 8 bases line up with TRBD1. CDR3 size: 13 residues. Looked up from germline, CDR1 is SGHTA and CDR2 is FQGNSA. Losses at the gene ends were 3 bases for V and 7 bases for J; bases not matched to a gene: 5.

The sample holds a few counts of this clone. This chain connects TRBV5-1 to TRBJ2-4; 9 nucleotides agree with TRBD1. The CDR3 has 14 amino acids. Per germline, CDR1 SGHRS and CDR2 YFSETQ. The trim removed 4 bases at V and 8 bases at J, leaving 7 bases unmatched. The CDR3 coding sequence is TGCGCCAGCAGCGTGGGACAGGGTATGGACATTCAGTACTTC. Amino acids: CASSVGQGMDIQYF.

V usage is TRBV6-1 and J usage is TRBJ2-3; 10 nucleotides agree with TRBD1. The CDR3 loop spans 14 amino acids. Germline V gives CDR1 MNHNS, CDR2 SASEGT. V lost 8 bases, J lost 1 base, and 3 bases stayed unmatched. CDR3 coding DNA: TGTGCCAGCCGGGACAGGGGAGGCACAGATACGCAGTATTTT. Its protein product is CASRDRGGTDTQYF.

The chain couples TRBV5-6 to TRBJ2-2, with TRBD1 as a possible D gene (5 bases). Trimming removed 4 bases at V and 0 bases at J, with 13 bases between. CDR1 is SGHDT, CDR2 YYEEEE, per germline. This CDR3 has 16 amino acids. The CDR3 DNA reads TGTGCCAGCAGCCCGCAGGGATCTACGAACACCGGGGAGCTGTTTTTT. Translated: CASSPQGSTNTGELFF.

This clone was seen a few times. The chain has TRBV18 and TRBJ2-1; 7 nucleotides align to TRBD2. This CDR3 contains 14 residues. The germline gives CDR1 KGHSH, CDR2 LQKENI. V trimming: 6 bases; J trimming: 7 bases; junction bases outside the gene matches: 9. CDR3 amino acids: CASSSGNGGNEQFF. The CDR3 nucleotides are TGTGCCAGCTCTTCAGGAAACGGGGGGAATGAGCAGTTCTTC.

The CDR3 nucleotides are TGTGCCAGCAGTCAGGACATCCCCTACGAGCAGTACGTC. The encoded protein is CASSQDIPYEQYV. J is TRBJ2-7 and V is TRBV28, with D possibly being TRBD1 (5 bases). Germline CDR1 is MDHEN and CDR2 is SYDVKM. This CDR3 comprises 13 residues. Trimming left V 5 bases short and J 2 bases short, with 10 bases between.

This chain's CDR3 is CASSLAGNTGELFF. The CDR3 bases are TGTGCCAGCAGTTTAGCGGGAAACACCGGGGAGCTGTTTTTT. The chain links TRBV2 to TRBJ2-2; TRBD2 matches 8 bases. V gave up 5 bases and J gave up 2 bases; unmatched junction bases: 1. Germline V CDR1 and CDR2: SNHLY, FYNNEI. The CDR3 has 14 amino acids.

The chain employs TRBV7-2 and TRBJ2-3, with 7 bases fitting TRBD2. CDR1 and CDR2 (germline): SGHTA, FQGNSA. This CDR3 has 16 amino acids. Trimming at V came to 1 base and at J to 2 bases, leaving 6 bases not matched to a gene. Written as DNA, the CDR3 is TGTGCCAGCAGCTTAGTTTCCGGGAGGAACACAGATACGCAGTATTTT. Translation gives CASSLVSGRNTDTQYF. Full variable domain (remainder filled in from reference TRBV7-2 and TRBJ2-3): GAGVSQSPSNKVTEKGKDVELRCDPISGHTALYWYRQSLGQGLEFLIYFQGNSAPDKSGLPSDRFSAERTGGSVSTLTIQRTQQEDSAVYLCASSLVSGRNTDTQYFGPGTRLTVL.

The chain uses TRBV7-8 and TRBJ2-7, with a possible D match to TRBD1 (6 bases). The CDR3 consists of 15 residues. V lost 6 bases, J lost 0 bases, and 15 bases lay in between. Germline CDR1 is SGHVS and CDR2 is FQNEAQ. The CDR3 bases are TGTGCCAGCAGGATCCGGGACATGTACTCCTACGAGCAGTACTTC. It codes for CASRIRDMYSYEQYF. Based on the CDR3 plus reference TRBV7-8 and TRBJ2-7, the full variable domain is GAGVSQSPRYKVAKRGQDVALRCDPISGHVSLFWYQQALGQGPEFLTYFQNEAQLDKSGLPSDRFFAERPEGSVSTLKIQRTQQEDSAVYLCASRIRDMYSYEQYFGPGTRLTVT.

This sequence joins TRBV30 and TRBJ1-1, with D uncertain. The CDR3 covers 14 residues. From germline, CDR1 is GTSNPN and CDR2 SVGIG (reference sequence). V lost 4 bases, J lost 0 bases, and 12 bases lay in between. The chain's CDR3 is CAWKAAYMNTEAFF. Written as DNA, the CDR3 is TGTGCCTGGAAGGCGGCATACATGAACACTGAAGCTTTCTTT.

This clone was seen a handful of times. The chain couples TRBV28 to TRBJ1-1, with D possibly matching TRBD1 (5 bases). The germline V and J ends were trimmed by 8 bases and 0 bases, with 7 bases remaining between them. CDR1 is MDHEN, CDR2 SYDVKM, per germline. The CDR3 consists of 12 residues. CDR3 DNA: TGTGCCAGCCACAGGATGAACACTGAAGCTTTCTTT. Protein sequence: CASHRMNTEAFF.

This clone has just a few counts. The J gene is TRBJ1-1, the V gene TRBV2; D unresolved. Germline V gene sequence: CDR1 SNHLY, CDR2 FYNNEI. Trimming stripped 6 bases from V and 3 bases from J, with 5 bases between. The CDR3 extends over 11 amino acids. Here the CDR3 DNA reads TGTGCCAGCAGCTTAGACACTGAAGCTTTCTTT. This sequence encodes CASSLDTEAFF.

This clone occurred a few times. This chain joins TRBV29-1 and TRBJ1-2; 7 bases agree with TRBD1. The length of the CDR3 is 13 residues. Looked up from germline, CDR1 is SQVTM and CDR2 is ANQGSEA. Trimming took 7 bases from V and 2 from J; bases not matched to a gene: 7. The chain's CDR3 is CSGSQGRNYGYTF. CDR3 nucleotide sequence: TGCAGCGGATCACAGGGGCGGAACTATGGCTACACCTTC.

In its sample, this clone was seen a few times. V gene TRBV30 combines with J gene TRBJ2-3; D is unclear. The CDR3 length is 13 residues. Germline CDR1 and CDR2: GTSNPN and SVGIG (reference sequence). Between the trimmed V and J ends, which lost 4 bases and 9 bases, there was a span of 17 bases. The CDR3 reads CAWTTSLEGTQYF. The CDR3 region has the DNA TGTGCCTGGACCACCAGCCTAGAAGGCACGCAGTATTTT.

This rearrangement joins TRBV5-1 to TRBJ2-1; D might be TRBD1 (6 bases). Germline V gene sequence: CDR1 SGHRS, CDR2 YFSETQ. The CDR3 runs to 11 residues. Trimming shortened V by 6 bases and J by 9 bases, and 10 bases separated the two germline ends. CDR3 sequence reads: CASTEGVEQFF. CDR3 coding DNA: TGCGCCAGCACCGAGGGGGTTGAGCAGTTCTTC.

At least ten counts were recorded for this clone. The V gene is TRBV29-1, the J gene TRBJ2-5; TRBD1 might be the D (6 bases). The CDR3 sequence is 12 residues long. Looked up from germline, CDR1 is SQVTM and CDR2 is ANQGSEA. Trimming took off 4 bases at V and 2 bases at J, with 8 bases between the two ends. CDR3 amino acids: CSVGGPQETQYF. DNA for the CDR3: TGCAGCGTTGGGGGGCCACAAGAGACCCAGTACTTC.

CDR3 coding DNA: TGTGCCACCTATTTGGGGGCTAGGAACACCGGGGAGCTGTTTTTT. Translating gives CATYLGARNTGELFF. The rearrangement links TRBV7-2 to TRBJ2-2; TRBD1 is a possible D gene (6 bases). Germline lookup yields CDR1 SGHTA and CDR2 FQGNSA. The V end lost 10 bases, the J end lost 1 base, and 16 bases lay between the germline ends. This CDR3 comprises 15 residues.

The table lists this clone with a few counts. The J gene is TRBJ2-7, the V gene TRBV25-1; no firm D call. V was cut by 3 bases and J by 2 bases, with 14 bases left in between. Germline CDR1 and CDR2: MGHDK and SYGVNS. CDR3 length: 15 residues. DNA of the CDR3: TGTGCCAGCAGTGAGAGGAGCCAGAACACCTACGAGCAGTACTTC. Residues: CASSERSQNTYEQYF.

In this sample, this clone turned up a few times. This chain joins TRBV25-1 and TRBJ1-2; TRBD1 might be the D (6 bases). Germline CDR1 MGHDK, CDR2 SYGVNS. The CDR3 is 16 amino acids. Trimming took 2 bases from V and 7 from J, leaving 20 bases between them. CDR3 residues: CASSENPQTGLFGYTF. The CDR3 DNA follows: TGTGCCAGCAGTGAAAATCCCCAGACAGGTCTGTTTGGCTACACCTTC.

This clone showed up just a few times. The chain employs TRBV7-8 and TRBJ1-4; 7 positions match TRBD1. Per the germline V gene, CDR1 is SGHVS and CDR2 is FQNEAQ. This CDR3 is 14 amino acids long. The ends lost 4 bases at V and 4 bases at J; junction bases unmatched: 3. The CDR3 reads CASSSDRLNEKLFF. The CDR3 coding sequence is TGTGCCAGCAGCTCGGACAGGCTTAATGAAAAACTGTTTTTT.

This clone was recorded a few times. This sequence joins TRBV6-9 and TRBJ2-1; D perhaps matches TRBD2 (5 bases). V lost 1 base to trimming and J lost 9 bases, with 13 bases between them. This CDR3 contains 14 residues. The germline V gene has CDR1 MNHGY and CDR2 SVAAGI. In nucleotides, the CDR3 is TGTGCCAGCAGTTATTATTGGAGCGGAGGTGAGCAGTTCTTC. This translates into CASSYYWSGGEQFF.

A few counts support this clone. This sequence joins TRBV7-2 and TRBJ2-5; 9 positions agree with TRBD2. V shed 3 bases and J 2 bases; nucleotides not matched to a gene: 4. The CDR3 length is 15 residues. Germline CDR1 is SGHTA and CDR2 is FQGNSA. The CDR3 loop reads CASSFTSGPQETQYF. CDR3 nucleotides: TGTGCCAGCAGCTTCACTAGCGGGCCTCAAGAGACCCAGTACTTC. The entire variable domain, with the rest obtained from reference TRBV7-2 and TRBJ2-5, is as follows: GAGVSQSPSNKVTEKGKDVELRCDPISGHTALYWYRQSLGQGLEFLIYFQGNSAPDKSGLPSDRFSAERTGGSVSTLTIQRTQQEDSAVYLCASSFTSGPQETQYFGPGTRLLVL.

This clone occurred a few times. The chain couples TRBV4-3 to TRBJ1-2; D not certain. The CDR3 is made up of 16 amino acids. Germline V gene data show CDR1 as LGHNA and CDR2 as YSLEER. Trimming pared 2 bases from V and 0 bases from J, leaving 13 bases between. The CDR3 region is CASSQFMGATNYGYTF. For the CDR3, the DNA is TGCGCCAGCAGCCAATTTATGGGAGCGACTAACTATGGCTACACCTTC.

This clone appeared a few times. The J gene is TRBJ1-4, the V gene TRBV7-9; 8 bases agree with TRBD1. This CDR3 has 14 residues. With 6 bases clipped from V and 8 bases from J, the junction kept 8 bases outside the gene matches. CDR1 and CDR2 from the germline V gene are SEHNR and FQNEAQ (reference sequence). The CDR3 nucleotides read TGTGCCAGCAGATATCAGGGGGCGGGGGAAAAACTGTTTTTT. Encoded protein: CASRYQGAGEKLFF. Variable domain in full (rest from reference TRBV7-9 and TRBJ1-4): DTGVSQNPRHKITKRGQNVTFRCDPISEHNRLYWYRQTLGQGPEFLTYFQNEAQLEKSRLLSDRFSAERPKGSFSTLEIQRTEQGDSAMYLCASRYQGAGEKLFFGSGTQLSVL.

The V call is TRBV5-1, the J call TRBJ2-3, with 9 positions matching TRBD2. The V gene's germline CDR1 is SGHRS and CDR2 YFSETQ. V gave up 4 bases and J gave up 0 bases; unmatched junction bases: 3. This CDR3 is 15 amino acids long. The CDR3 is CASSGTSGSTDTQYF. DNA of the CDR3: TGCGCCAGCAGCGGAACTAGCGGGAGCACAGATACGCAGTATTTT.

This clone has more than one count but fewer than ten. The chain combines TRBV12-5 with TRBJ1-3; D unresolved. From germline, CDR1 is LGHNT and CDR2 FRNRAP. V was cut by 6 bases and J by 0 bases, with 9 bases left in between. This CDR3 has 14 residues. Here the CDR3 DNA reads TGTGCTAGTGGATCTTCACTCTCTGGAAACACCATATATTTT. This sequence encodes CASGSSLSGNTIYF.

This chain joins TRBV7-2 and TRBJ2-3; 8 nucleotides match TRBD2. V shed 2 bases and J 4 bases; nucleotides not matched to a gene: 11. The germline V gene has CDR1 SGHTA and CDR2 FQGNSA. This CDR3 comprises 17 residues. As DNA, the CDR3 is TGTGCCAGCAGCTTACGGTTTCCGGAAGCGGGAGCAGATACGCAGTATTTT. Its translation: CASSLRFPEAGADTQYF. The whole variable domain, filled in from reference TRBV7-2 and TRBJ2-3, reads GAGVSQSPSNKVTEKGKDVELRCDPISGHTALYWYRQSLGQGLEFLIYFQGNSAPDKSGLPSDRFSAERTGGSVSTLTIQRTQQEDSAVYLCASSLRFPEAGADTQYFGPGTRLTVL.

This clone was counted between two and nine times. The chain has TRBV7-9 and TRBJ1-1; D not resolved. Germline-derived CDR1 and CDR2 are SEHNR and FQNEAQ (reference sequence). V was shortened by 4 bases and J by 3 bases, with 9 bases between the two germline ends. The CDR3 covers 13 residues. For the CDR3, the DNA is TGTGCCAGCAGCTCGCACGGGGACACTGAAGCTTTCTTT. This sequence encodes CASSSHGDTEAFF. The variable domain in full, with the rest retrieved from reference TRBV7-9 and TRBJ1-1, is DTGVSQNPRHKITKRGQNVTFRCDPISEHNRLYWYRQTLGQGPEFLTYFQNEAQLEKSRLLSDRFSAERPKGSFSTLEIQRTEQGDSAMYLCASSSHGDTEAFFGQGTRLTVV.